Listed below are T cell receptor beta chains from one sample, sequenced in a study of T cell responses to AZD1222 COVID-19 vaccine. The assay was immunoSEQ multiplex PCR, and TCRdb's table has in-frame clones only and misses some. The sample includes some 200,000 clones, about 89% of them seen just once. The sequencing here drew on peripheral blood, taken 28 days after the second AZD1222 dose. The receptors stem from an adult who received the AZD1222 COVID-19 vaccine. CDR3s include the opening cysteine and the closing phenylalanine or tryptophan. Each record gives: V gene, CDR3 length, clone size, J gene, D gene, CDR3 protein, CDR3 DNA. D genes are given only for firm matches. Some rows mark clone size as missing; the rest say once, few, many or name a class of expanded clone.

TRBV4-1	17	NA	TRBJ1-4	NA	CASSQSGLAGPNEKLFF	TGCGCCAGCAGCCAATCGGGGCTTGCAGGCCCTAATGAAAAACTGTTTTTT
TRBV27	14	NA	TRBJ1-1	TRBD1	CASRTGEMNTEAFF	TGTGCCAGCCGGACAGGAGAAATGAACACTGAAGCTTTCTTT
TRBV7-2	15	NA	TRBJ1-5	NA	CASSALRGGNQPQHF	TGTGCCAGCAGCGCTTTGAGGGGGGGCAATCAGCCCCAGCATTTT
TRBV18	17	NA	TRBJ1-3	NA	CASSHQFLEGTGNTIYF	TGTGCCAGCTCACACCAATTTTTAGAGGGGACTGGAAACACCATATATTTT
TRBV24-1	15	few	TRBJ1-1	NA	CATSDFLQGNTEAFF	TGTGCCACCAGTGATTTTTTACAGGGGAACACTGAAGCTTTCTTT
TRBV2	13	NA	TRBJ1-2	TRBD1	CASREDRDYGYTF	TGTGCCAGCAGGGAGGACAGGGACTATGGCTACACCTTC
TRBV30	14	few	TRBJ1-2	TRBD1	CAWSQQVTGGGYTF	TGTGCCTGGAGTCAACAGGTGACAGGGGGAGGCTACACCTTC
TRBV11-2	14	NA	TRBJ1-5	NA	CASSQTVSHQPQHF	TGTGCCAGCAGCCAAACAGTCTCCCATCAGCCCCAGCATTTT
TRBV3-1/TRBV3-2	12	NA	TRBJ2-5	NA	CASSMVTETQYF	TGTGCCAGCAGTATGGTAACTGAGACCCAGTACTTC
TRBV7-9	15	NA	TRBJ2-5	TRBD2	CASSPERRGGETQYF	TGTGCCAGCAGCCCAGAACGTCGGGGGGGAGAGACCCAGTACTTC
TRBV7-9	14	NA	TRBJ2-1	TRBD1	CASSSDRAGDEQFF	TGTGCCAGCAGCTCGGACAGGGCGGGCGATGAGCAGTTCTTC
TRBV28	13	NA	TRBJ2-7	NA	CASTPDSIYEQYF	TGTGCCAGCACCCCAGACTCTATCTACGAGCAGTACTTC
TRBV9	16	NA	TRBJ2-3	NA	CASSPKGRPSTDTQYF	TGTGCCAGCAGCCCAAAAGGGCGACCTAGCACAGATACGCAGTATTTT
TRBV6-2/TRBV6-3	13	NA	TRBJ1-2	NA	CASSYAMDYGYTF	TGTGCCAGCAGTTACGCCATGGACTATGGCTACACCTTC
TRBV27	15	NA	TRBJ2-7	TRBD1	CASSLGRGLLWEQYF	TGTGCCAGCAGTTTGGGCAGGGGGCTTCTGTGGGAGCAGTACTTC
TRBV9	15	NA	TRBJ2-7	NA	CASSVGPSPDYEQYF	TGTGCCAGCAGCGTAGGGCCATCCCCAGACTACGAGCAGTACTTC
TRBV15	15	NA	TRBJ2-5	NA	CATSSQRGSWETQYF	TGTGCCACCAGCAGTCAACGGGGCTCCTGGGAGACCCAGTACTTC
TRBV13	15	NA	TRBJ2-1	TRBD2	CASRVSGGASNEQFF	TGTGCCAGCCGCGTAAGCGGGGGGGCTAGTAATGAGCAGTTCTTC
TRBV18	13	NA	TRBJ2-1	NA	CASSPGTYNEQFF	TGTGCCAGCTCACCAGGGACCTACAATGAGCAGTTCTTC
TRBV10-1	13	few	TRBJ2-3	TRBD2	CASSGREEGTQYF	TGCGCCAGCAGTGGACGGGAGGAAGGTACGCAGTATTTT
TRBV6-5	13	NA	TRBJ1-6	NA	CASSYRSGSPLHF	TGTGCCAGCAGTTACAGGTCTGGGTCACCCCTCCACTTT
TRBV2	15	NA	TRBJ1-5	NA	CATRLSRGSNQPQHF	TGTGCCACCCGTCTTTCGAGGGGCAGCAATCAGCCCCAGCATTTT
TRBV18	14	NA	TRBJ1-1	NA	CASSTGWGNTEAFF	TGTGCCAGCTCAACAGGGTGGGGGAACACTGAAGCTTTCTTT
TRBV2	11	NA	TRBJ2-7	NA	CASSEDYEQYF	TGTGCCAGCAGTGAAGACTACGAGCAGTACTTC
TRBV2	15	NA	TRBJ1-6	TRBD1	CASSPWTGENSPLHF	TGTGCCAGCAGCCCTTGGACAGGGGAAAATTCACCCCTCCACTTT
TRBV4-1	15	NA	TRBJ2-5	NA	CASSPEPTRQETQYF	TGCGCCAGCAGCCCTGAACCCACACGGCAAGAGACCCAGTACTTC
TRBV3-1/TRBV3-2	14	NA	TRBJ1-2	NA	CASSQGGLGWGYTF	TGTGCCAGCAGCCAAGGAGGTCTTGGATGGGGCTACACCTTC
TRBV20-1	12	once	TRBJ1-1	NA	CSASRGTLEAFF	TGCAGTGCCAGTAGAGGGACCCTTGAAGCTTTCTTT
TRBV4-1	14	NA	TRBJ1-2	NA	CASSQVGGLGGYTF	TGCGCCAGCAGCCAAGTAGGAGGACTGGGGGGCTACACCTTC
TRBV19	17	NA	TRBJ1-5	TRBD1	CASSYEGAVYSNQPQHF	TGTGCCAGTAGTTATGAGGGGGCGGTGTATAGCAATCAGCCCCAGCATTTT
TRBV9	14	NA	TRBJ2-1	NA	CASSVSSGYNEQFF	TGTGCCAGCAGCGTATCAAGCGGTTACAATGAGCAGTTCTTC
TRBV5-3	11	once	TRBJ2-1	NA	CARRPRIEQFF	TGTGCCAGAAGGCCGCGGATTGAGCAGTTCTTC
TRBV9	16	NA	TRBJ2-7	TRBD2	CASSVGGTSGAYEQYF	TGTGCCAGCAGCGTAGGTGGGACTAGCGGGGCGTACGAGCAGTACTTC
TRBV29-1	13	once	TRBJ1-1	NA	CSYVWGSNTEAFF	TGCAGCTATGTTTGGGGGTCAAACACTGAAGCTTTCTTT